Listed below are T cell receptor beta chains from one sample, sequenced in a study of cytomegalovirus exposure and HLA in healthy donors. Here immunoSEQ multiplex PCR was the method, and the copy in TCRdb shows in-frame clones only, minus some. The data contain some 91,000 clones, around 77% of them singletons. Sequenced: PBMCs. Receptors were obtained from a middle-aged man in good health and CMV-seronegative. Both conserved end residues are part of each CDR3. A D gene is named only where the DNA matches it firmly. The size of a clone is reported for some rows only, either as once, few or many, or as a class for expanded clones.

CDR3aa: CASSFGGNTEAFF; CDR3nt: TGTGCCAGCAGCTTTGGCGGGAACACTGAAGCTTTCTTT; v_gene: TRBV11-2; abundance: large; d_gene: -; j_gene: TRBJ1-1
CDR3aa: CASSEVSGGASAKNIQYF; CDR3nt: TGTGCCAGCAGTGAAGTTAGCGGGGGGGCCTCTGCCAAAAACATTCAGTACTTC; v_gene: TRBV6-1; abundance: -; d_gene: TRBD2; j_gene: TRBJ2-4
CDR3aa: CASSKTSGSYNEQFF; CDR3nt: TGTGCCAGCAGCAAGACTAGCGGGTCATACAATGAGCAGTTCTTC; v_gene: TRBV2; abundance: -; d_gene: TRBD2; j_gene: TRBJ2-1
CDR3aa: CASSLLVTGNNSPLHF; CDR3nt: TGTGCCAGCAGTTTACTAGTGACAGGGAATAATTCACCCCTCCACTTT; v_gene: TRBV2; abundance: -; d_gene: TRBD1; j_gene: TRBJ1-6
CDR3aa: CASSGTGQINQPQHF; CDR3nt: TGTGCCAGCAGTGGGACAGGGCAAATCAATCAGCCCCAGCATTTT; v_gene: TRBV6-1; abundance: -; d_gene: TRBD1; j_gene: TRBJ1-5
CDR3aa: CATLRQGLSYEQYF; CDR3nt: TGTGCCACCTTACGACAGGGACTCTCCTACGAGCAGTACTTC; v_gene: TRBV10-3; abundance: -; d_gene: -; j_gene: TRBJ2-7
CDR3aa: CASRGQGQETQYF; CDR3nt: TGTGCCAGCAGGGGACAGGGCCAAGAGACCCAGTACTTC; v_gene: TRBV6-1; abundance: -; d_gene: TRBD1; j_gene: TRBJ2-5
CDR3aa: CASSLRTGGGEEQYF; CDR3nt: TGTGCCAGCAGCTTGAGGACAGGGGGCGGGGAAGAGCAGTACTTC; v_gene: TRBV11-2; abundance: -; d_gene: TRBD1; j_gene: TRBJ2-7
CDR3aa: CASSVGREGGRSGGSYNEQFF; CDR3nt: TGTGCCAGCAGCGTAGGTCGAGAGGGAGGCCGTTCGGGAGGGAGCTACAATGAGCAGTTCTTC; v_gene: TRBV9; abundance: -; d_gene: TRBD2; j_gene: TRBJ2-1
CDR3aa: CSVLRGGNTEAFF; CDR3nt: TGCAGCGTTTTGAGGGGGGGAAACACTGAAGCTTTCTTT; v_gene: TRBV29-1; abundance: -; d_gene: -; j_gene: TRBJ1-1
CDR3aa: CASSYRDSYEQYF; CDR3nt: TGTGCCAGCAGTTACAGGGATTCCTACGAGCAGTACTTC; v_gene: TRBV2; abundance: -; d_gene: -; j_gene: TRBJ2-7
CDR3aa: CASSLDHSKNTEAFF; CDR3nt: TGTGCCAGCAGCTTAGACCACAGTAAGAACACTGAAGCTTTCTTT; v_gene: TRBV7-8; abundance: -; d_gene: -; j_gene: TRBJ1-1
CDR3aa: CASSLIAGSGAQETQYF; CDR3nt: TGTGCCAGCAGCTTAATAGCGGGTAGCGGGGCGCAAGAGACCCAGTACTTC; v_gene: TRBV11-1; abundance: -; d_gene: TRBD2; j_gene: TRBJ2-5
CDR3aa: CASRDSIGEQFF; CDR3nt: TGTGCCAGCAGAGACTCGATTGGTGAGCAGTTCTTC; v_gene: TRBV2; abundance: few; d_gene: -; j_gene: TRBJ2-1
CDR3aa: CASSFGTIVDYEQYF; CDR3nt: TGCGCCAGCAGCTTCGGGACTATCGTAGACTACGAGCAGTACTTC; v_gene: TRBV5-1; abundance: -; d_gene: TRBD2; j_gene: TRBJ2-7
CDR3aa: CASSSRARLRSPLHF; CDR3nt: TGTGCCAGCAGCTCCAGGGCCCGCTTGCGCTCACCCCTCCACTTT; v_gene: TRBV5-6; abundance: -; d_gene: -; j_gene: TRBJ1-6
CDR3aa: CASSLAGTGDTDTQYF; CDR3nt: TGCGCCAGCAGCTTGGCCGGGACAGGGGACACAGATACGCAGTATTTT; v_gene: TRBV5-1; abundance: -; d_gene: TRBD1; j_gene: TRBJ2-3
CDR3aa: CASSLGGRQGGEKLFF; CDR3nt: TGTGCCAGCAGCTTAGGCGGCCGTCAGGGTGGTGAAAAACTGTTTTTT; v_gene: TRBV13; abundance: once; d_gene: -; j_gene: TRBJ1-4
CDR3aa: CASSRSGTGHEKLFF; CDR3nt: TGTGCCAGCAGCCGCTCCGGGACAGGGCATGAAAAACTGTTTTTT; v_gene: TRBV28; abundance: few; d_gene: TRBD1; j_gene: TRBJ1-4
CDR3aa: CASRDRDRLYNEQFF; CDR3nt: TGTGCCAGCAGGGACCGGGACAGACTTTACAATGAGCAGTTCTTC; v_gene: TRBV6-1; abundance: once; d_gene: TRBD1; j_gene: TRBJ2-1
CDR3aa: CASSPSGSNEQFF; CDR3nt: TGTGCCAGCAGCCCGAGCGGGAGTAATGAGCAGTTCTTC; v_gene: TRBV7-9; abundance: -; d_gene: TRBD2; j_gene: TRBJ2-1
CDR3aa: CASFGDTFYGYTF; CDR3nt: TGTGCCAGCTTTGGTGACACTTTCTATGGCTACACCTTC; v_gene: TRBV28; abundance: -; d_gene: -; j_gene: TRBJ1-2
CDR3aa: CASLPYPGTGAFF; CDR3nt: TGTGCCAGCTTACCGTATCCGGGCACAGGAGCTTTCTTT; v_gene: TRBV6-5; abundance: few; d_gene: -; j_gene: TRBJ1-1
CDR3aa: CASSLEGTGRNSPLHF; CDR3nt: TGTGCCAGCAGCTTAGAAGGGACAGGGCGTAATTCACCCCTCCACTTT; v_gene: TRBV7-9; abundance: -; d_gene: TRBD1; j_gene: TRBJ1-6
CDR3aa: CASTRGGRGEKLFF; CDR3nt: TGTGCCAGCACACGGGGGGGGCGAGGGGAAAAACTGTTTTTT; v_gene: TRBV6-5; abundance: -; d_gene: -; j_gene: TRBJ1-4
CDR3aa: CASSSKSGTGSYPGELFF; CDR3nt: TGTGCCAGCAGCTCCAAATCCGGGACAGGGTCTTACCCCGGGGAGCTGTTTTTT; v_gene: TRBV11-3; abundance: -; d_gene: TRBD1; j_gene: TRBJ2-2
CDR3aa: CASGHSGDTQYF; CDR3nt: TGTGCCAGCGGTCACAGTGGAGATACGCAGTATTTT; v_gene: TRBV5-6; abundance: -; d_gene: -; j_gene: TRBJ2-3
CDR3aa: CASSLVGGTDTQYF; CDR3nt: TGTGCCAGCAGTTTGGTCGGGGGCACAGATACGCAGTATTTT; v_gene: TRBV11-2; abundance: once; d_gene: -; j_gene: TRBJ2-3
CDR3aa: CASSWGGPLPIPDTQYF; CDR3nt: TGTGCCAGCAGTTGGGGGGGGCCACTGCCTATCCCAGATACGCAGTATTTT; v_gene: TRBV28; abundance: -; d_gene: -; j_gene: TRBJ2-3
CDR3aa: CASSLGTGRPMNTEAFF; CDR3nt: TGTGCCAGCTCACTAGGGACAGGGCGACCCATGAACACTGAAGCTTTCTTT; v_gene: TRBV18; abundance: once; d_gene: TRBD1; j_gene: TRBJ1-1
CDR3aa: CASSSDSQETQYF; CDR3nt: TGTGCCAGCAGCTCGGACAGTCAAGAGACCCAGTACTTC; v_gene: TRBV6-5; abundance: -; d_gene: -; j_gene: TRBJ2-5
CDR3aa: CASRGTGSNQPQHF; CDR3nt: TGTGCCAGCAGGGGGACAGGGAGCAATCAGCCCCAGCATTTT; v_gene: TRBV27; abundance: -; d_gene: TRBD1; j_gene: TRBJ1-5
CDR3aa: CASSLGLAGDNEQFF; CDR3nt: TGTGCCAGCTCCCTCGGACTAGCGGGGGACAATGAGCAGTTCTTC; v_gene: TRBV18; abundance: -; d_gene: TRBD2; j_gene: TRBJ2-1
CDR3aa: CASRTSLSSSYNEQFF; CDR3nt: TGTGCCAGCAGGACATCCCTTTCAAGCTCCTACAATGAGCAGTTCTTC; v_gene: TRBV27; abundance: -; d_gene: -; j_gene: TRBJ2-1
CDR3aa: CASSEGGGPQPQHF; CDR3nt: TGTGCCAGCAGTGAAGGAGGGGGCCCTCAGCCCCAGCATTTT; v_gene: TRBV2; abundance: -; d_gene: TRBD1; j_gene: TRBJ1-5
CDR3aa: CASSLAGRSDTQYF; CDR3nt: TGCGCCAGCAGCTTGGCCGGGAGGTCAGATACGCAGTATTTT; v_gene: TRBV5-1; abundance: -; d_gene: TRBD2; j_gene: TRBJ2-3
CDR3aa: CASSTPAGFTEAFF; CDR3nt: TGTGCCAGTAGTACCCCGGCAGGGTTCACTGAAGCTTTCTTT; v_gene: TRBV19; abundance: -; d_gene: -; j_gene: TRBJ1-1
CDR3aa: CASSLEGSSYNEQFF; CDR3nt: TGTGCCAGCAGCTTGGAGGGGTCCTCCTACAATGAGCAGTTCTTC; v_gene: TRBV7-3; abundance: -; d_gene: -; j_gene: TRBJ2-1
CDR3aa: CASSAIPGTGSSVDEQFF; CDR3nt: TGTGCCAGCAGTGCCATACCCGGGACAGGGAGTAGTGTCGATGAGCAGTTCTTC; v_gene: TRBV28; abundance: -; d_gene: TRBD1; j_gene: TRBJ2-1
CDR3aa: CASRAGLAYTYEQYF; CDR3nt: TGTGCCAGCAGGGCGGGACTAGCCTACACCTACGAGCAGTACTTC; v_gene: TRBV2; abundance: -; d_gene: TRBD2; j_gene: TRBJ2-7